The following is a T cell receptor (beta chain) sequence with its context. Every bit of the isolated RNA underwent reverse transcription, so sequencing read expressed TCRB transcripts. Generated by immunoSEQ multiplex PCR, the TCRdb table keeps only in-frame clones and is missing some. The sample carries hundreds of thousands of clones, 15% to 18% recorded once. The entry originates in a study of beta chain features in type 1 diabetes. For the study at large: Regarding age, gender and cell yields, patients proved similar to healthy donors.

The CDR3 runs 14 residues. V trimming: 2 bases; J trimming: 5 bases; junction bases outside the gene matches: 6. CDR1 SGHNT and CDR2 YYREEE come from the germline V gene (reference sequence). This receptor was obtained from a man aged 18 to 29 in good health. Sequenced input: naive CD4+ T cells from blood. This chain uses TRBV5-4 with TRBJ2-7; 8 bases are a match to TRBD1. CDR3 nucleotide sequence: TGTGCCAGCAGCTTAGGACAGGGAAGCCACGAGCAGTACTTC. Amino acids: CASSLGQGSHEQYF. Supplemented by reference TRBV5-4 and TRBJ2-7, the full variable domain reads ETGVTQSPTHLIKTRGQQVTLRCSSQSGHNTVSWYQQALGQGPQFIFQYYREEENGRGNFPPRFSGLQFPNYSSELNVNALELDDSALYLCASSLGQGSHEQYFGPGTRLTVT.